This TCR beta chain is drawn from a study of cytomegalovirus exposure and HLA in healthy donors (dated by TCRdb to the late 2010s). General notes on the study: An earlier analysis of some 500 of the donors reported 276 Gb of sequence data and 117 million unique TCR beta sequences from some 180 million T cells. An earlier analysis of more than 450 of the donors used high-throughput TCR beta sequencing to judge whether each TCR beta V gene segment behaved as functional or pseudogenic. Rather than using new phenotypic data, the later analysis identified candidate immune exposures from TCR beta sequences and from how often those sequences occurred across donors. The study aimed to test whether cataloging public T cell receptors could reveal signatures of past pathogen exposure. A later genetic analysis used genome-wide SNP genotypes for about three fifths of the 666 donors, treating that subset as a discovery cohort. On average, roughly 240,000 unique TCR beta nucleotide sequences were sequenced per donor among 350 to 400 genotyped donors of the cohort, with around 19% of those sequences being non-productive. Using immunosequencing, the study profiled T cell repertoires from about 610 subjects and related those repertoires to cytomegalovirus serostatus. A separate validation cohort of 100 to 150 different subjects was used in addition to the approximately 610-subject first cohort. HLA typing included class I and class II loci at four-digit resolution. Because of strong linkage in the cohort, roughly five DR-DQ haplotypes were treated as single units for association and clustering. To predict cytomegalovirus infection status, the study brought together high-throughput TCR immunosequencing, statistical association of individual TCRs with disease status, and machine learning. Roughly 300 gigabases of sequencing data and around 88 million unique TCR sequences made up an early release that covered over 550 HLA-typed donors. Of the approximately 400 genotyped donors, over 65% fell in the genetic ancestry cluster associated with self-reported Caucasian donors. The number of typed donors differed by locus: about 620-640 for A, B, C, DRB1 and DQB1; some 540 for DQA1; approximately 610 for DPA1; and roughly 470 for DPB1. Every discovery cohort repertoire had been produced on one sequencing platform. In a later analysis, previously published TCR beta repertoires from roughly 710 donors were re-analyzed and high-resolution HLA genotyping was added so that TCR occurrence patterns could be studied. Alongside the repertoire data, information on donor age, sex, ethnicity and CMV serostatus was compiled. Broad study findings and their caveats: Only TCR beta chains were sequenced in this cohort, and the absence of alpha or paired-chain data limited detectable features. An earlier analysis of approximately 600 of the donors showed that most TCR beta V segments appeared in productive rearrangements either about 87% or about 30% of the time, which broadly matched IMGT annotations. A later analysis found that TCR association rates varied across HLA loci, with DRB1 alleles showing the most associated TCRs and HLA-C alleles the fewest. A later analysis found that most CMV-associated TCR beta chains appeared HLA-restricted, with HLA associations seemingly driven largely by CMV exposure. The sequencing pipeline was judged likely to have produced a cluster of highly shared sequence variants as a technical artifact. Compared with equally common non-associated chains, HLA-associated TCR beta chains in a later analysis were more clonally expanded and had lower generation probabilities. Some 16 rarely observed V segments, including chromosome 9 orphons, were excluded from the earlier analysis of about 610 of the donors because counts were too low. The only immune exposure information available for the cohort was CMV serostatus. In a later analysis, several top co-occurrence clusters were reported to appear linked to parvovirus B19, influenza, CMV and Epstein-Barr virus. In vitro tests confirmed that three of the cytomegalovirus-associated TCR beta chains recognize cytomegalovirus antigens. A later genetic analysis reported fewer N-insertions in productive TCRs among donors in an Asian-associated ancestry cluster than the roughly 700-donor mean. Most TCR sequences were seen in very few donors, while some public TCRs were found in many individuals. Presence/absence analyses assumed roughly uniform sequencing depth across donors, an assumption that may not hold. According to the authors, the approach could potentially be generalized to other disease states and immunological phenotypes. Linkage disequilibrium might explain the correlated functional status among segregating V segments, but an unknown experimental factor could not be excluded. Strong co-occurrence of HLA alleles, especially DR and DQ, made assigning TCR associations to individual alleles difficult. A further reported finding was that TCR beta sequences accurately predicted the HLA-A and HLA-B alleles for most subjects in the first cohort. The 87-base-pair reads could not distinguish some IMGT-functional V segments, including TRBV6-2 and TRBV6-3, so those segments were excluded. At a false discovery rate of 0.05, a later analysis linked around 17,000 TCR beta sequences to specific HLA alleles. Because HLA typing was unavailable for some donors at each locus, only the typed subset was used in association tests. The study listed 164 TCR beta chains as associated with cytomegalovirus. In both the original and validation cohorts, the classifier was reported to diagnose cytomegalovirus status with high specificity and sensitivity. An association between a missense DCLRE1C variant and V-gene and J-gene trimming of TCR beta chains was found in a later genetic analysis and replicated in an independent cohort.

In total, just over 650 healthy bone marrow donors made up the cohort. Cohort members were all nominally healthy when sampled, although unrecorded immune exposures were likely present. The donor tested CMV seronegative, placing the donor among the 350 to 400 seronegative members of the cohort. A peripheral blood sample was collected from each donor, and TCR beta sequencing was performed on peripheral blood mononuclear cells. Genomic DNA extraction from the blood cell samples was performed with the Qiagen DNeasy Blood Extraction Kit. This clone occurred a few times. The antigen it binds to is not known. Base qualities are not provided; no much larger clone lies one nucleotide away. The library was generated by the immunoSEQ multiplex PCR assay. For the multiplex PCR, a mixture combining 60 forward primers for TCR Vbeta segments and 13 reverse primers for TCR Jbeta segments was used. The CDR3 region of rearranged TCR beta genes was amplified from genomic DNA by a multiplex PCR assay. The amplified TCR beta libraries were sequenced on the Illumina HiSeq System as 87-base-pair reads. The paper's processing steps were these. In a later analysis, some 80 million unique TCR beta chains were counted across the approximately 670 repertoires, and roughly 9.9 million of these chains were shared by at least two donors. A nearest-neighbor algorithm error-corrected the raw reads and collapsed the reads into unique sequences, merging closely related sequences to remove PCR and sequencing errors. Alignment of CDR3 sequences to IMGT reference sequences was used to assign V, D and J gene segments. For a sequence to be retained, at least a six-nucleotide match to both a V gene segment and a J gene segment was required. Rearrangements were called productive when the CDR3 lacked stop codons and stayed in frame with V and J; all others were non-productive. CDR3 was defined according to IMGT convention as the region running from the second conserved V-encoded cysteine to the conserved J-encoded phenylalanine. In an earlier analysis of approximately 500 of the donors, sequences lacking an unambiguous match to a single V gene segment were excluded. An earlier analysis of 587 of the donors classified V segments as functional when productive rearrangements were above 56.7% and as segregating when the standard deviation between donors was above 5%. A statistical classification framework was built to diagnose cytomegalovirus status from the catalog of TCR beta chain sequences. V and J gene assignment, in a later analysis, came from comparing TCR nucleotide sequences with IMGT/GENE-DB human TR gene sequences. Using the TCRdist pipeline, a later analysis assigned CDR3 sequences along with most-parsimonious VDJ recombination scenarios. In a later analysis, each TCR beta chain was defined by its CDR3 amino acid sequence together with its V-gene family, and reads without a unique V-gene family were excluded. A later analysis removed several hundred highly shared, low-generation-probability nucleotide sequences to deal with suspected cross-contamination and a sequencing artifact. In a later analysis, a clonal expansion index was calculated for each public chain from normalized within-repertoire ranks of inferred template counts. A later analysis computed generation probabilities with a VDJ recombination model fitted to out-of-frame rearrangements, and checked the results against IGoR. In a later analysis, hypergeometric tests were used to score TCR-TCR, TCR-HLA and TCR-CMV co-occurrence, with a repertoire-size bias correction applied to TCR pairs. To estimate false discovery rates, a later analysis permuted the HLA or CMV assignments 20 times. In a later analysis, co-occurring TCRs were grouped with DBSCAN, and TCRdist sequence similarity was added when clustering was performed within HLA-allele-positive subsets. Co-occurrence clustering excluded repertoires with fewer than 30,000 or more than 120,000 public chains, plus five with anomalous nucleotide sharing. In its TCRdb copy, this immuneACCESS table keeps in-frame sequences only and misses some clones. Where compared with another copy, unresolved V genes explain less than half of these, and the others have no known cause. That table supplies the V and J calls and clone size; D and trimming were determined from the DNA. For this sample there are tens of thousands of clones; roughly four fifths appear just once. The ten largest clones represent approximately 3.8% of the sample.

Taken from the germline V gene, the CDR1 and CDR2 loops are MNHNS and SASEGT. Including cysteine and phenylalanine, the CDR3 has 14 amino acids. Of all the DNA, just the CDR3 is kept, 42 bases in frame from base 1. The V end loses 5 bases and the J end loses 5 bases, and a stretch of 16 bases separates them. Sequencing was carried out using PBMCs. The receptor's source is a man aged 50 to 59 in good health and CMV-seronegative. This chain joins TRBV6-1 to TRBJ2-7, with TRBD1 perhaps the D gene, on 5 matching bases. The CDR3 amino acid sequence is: CASSPPFQGDEQYF. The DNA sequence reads TGTGCCAGCAGTCCACCCTTTCAGGGTGACGAGCAGTACTTC.